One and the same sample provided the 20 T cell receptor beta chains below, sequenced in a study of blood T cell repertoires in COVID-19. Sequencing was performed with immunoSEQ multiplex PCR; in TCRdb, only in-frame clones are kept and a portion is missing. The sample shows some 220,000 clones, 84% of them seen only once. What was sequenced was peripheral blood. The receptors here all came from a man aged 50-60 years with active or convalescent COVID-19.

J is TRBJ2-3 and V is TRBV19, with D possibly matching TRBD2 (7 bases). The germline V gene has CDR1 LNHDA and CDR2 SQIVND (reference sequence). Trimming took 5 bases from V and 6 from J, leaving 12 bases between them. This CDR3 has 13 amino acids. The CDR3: CASSARGGDTQYF. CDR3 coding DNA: TGTGCCAGTAGTGCCAGGGGAGGGGATACGCAGTATTTT.

The CDR3 region is CASSQQGGGVFGIQYF. Written as DNA, the CDR3 is TGTGCCAGCAGCCAACAAGGGGGTGGGGTTTTTGGCATTCAGTACTTC. J is TRBJ2-4 and V is TRBV4-2; D is possibly TRBD1 (6 bases). V lost 2 bases and J 9 bases, leaving 20 bases between the germline ends. Germline loops: CDR1 LGHNA, CDR2 YNFKEQ. CDR3 size: 16 residues.

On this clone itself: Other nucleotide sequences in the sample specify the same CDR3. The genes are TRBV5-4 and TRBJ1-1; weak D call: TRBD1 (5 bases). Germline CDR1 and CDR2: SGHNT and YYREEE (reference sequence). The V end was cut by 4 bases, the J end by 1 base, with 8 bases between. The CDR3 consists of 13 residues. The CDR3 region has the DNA TGTGCCAGCAGCCAAGGACAGAACACTGAAGCTTTCTTT. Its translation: CASSQGQNTEAFF. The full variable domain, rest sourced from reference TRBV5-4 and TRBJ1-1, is ETGVTQSPTHLIKTRGQQVTLRCSSQSGHNTVSWYQQALGQGPQFIFQYYREEENGRGNFPPRFSGLQFPNYSSELNVNALELDDSALYLCASSQGQNTEAFFGQGTRLTVV.

The CDR3 DNA reads TGCAGTGCTAGTGGTCTAGCGGACAATGAGCAGTTCTTC. Translating gives CSASGLADNEQFF. V gene TRBV20-1 combines with J gene TRBJ2-1; 7 bases agree with TRBD2. Germline V gene sequence: CDR1 DFQATT, CDR2 SNEGSKA (reference sequence). This CDR3 has 13 residues. V shed 3 bases and J 5 bases; nucleotides not matched to a gene: 4.

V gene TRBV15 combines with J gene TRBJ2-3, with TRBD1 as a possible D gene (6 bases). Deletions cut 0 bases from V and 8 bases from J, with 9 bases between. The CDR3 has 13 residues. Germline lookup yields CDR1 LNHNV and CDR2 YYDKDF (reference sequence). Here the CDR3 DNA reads TGTGCCACCAGCAGAGATAAACAGGGTACGCAGTATTTT. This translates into CATSRDKQGTQYF.

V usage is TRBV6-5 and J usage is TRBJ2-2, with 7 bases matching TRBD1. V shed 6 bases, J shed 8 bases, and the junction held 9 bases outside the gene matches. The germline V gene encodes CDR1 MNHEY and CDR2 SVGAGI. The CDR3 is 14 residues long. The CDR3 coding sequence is TGTGCCAGCAGACGCCGACAGGGTGGGGGGGAGCTGTTTTTT. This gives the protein CASRRRQGGGELFF.

CDR3 sequence reads: CASSSATGAGGYTF. CDR3 nucleotides: TGCGCCAGCAGCTCCGCCACAGGGGCGGGTGGCTACACCTTC. V gene TRBV5-1 combines with J gene TRBJ1-2; 7 bases align to TRBD1. The CDR3 totals 14 residues. V shed 3 bases, J shed 7 bases, and the junction held 9 bases outside the gene matches. Germline CDR1 is SGHRS and CDR2 is YFSETQ.

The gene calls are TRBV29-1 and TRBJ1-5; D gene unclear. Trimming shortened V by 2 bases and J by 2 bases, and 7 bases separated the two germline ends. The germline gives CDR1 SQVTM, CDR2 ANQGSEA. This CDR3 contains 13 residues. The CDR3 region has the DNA TGCAGCGTTGAATACGGTCGCAATCAGCCCCAGCATTTT. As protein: CSVEYGRNQPQHF.

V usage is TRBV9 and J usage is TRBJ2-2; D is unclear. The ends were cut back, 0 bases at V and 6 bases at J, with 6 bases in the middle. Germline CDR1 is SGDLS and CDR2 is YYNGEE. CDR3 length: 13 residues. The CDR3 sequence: CASSVVGSGELFF. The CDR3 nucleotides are TGTGCCAGCAGCGTAGTCGGGTCCGGGGAGCTGTTTTTT. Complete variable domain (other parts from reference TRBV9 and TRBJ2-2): DSGVTQTPKHLITATGQRVTLRCSPRSGDLSVYWYQQSLDQGLQFLIQYYNGEERAKGNILERFSAQQFPDLHSELNLSSLELGDSALYFCASSVVGSGELFFGEGSRLTVL.

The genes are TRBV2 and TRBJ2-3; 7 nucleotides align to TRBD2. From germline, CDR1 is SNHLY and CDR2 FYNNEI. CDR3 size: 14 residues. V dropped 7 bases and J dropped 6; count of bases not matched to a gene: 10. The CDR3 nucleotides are TGTGCCAGCACACTCAACGTGGGGGGGGATACGCAGTATTTT. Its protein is CASTLNVGGDTQYF.

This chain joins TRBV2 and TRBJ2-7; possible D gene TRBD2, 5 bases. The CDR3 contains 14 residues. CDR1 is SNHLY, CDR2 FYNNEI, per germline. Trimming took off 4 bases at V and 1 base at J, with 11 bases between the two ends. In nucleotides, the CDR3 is TGTGCCAGCAGTGCAGCGGCCGGGTCCTACGAGCAGTACTTC. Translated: CASSAAAGSYEQYF.

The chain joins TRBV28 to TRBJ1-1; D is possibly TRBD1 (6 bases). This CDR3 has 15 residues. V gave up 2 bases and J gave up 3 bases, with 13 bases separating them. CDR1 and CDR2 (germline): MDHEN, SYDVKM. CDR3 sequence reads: CASSLGAEGDTEAFF. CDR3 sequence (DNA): TGTGCCAGCAGTTTAGGGGCTGAGGGGGACACTGAAGCTTTCTTT.

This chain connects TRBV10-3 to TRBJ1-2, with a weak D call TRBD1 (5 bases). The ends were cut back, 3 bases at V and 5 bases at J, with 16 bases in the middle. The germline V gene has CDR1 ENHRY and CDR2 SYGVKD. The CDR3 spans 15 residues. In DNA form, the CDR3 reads TGTGCCATCAGTGACCCCGCAGGGCGGCGGTATGGCTACACCTTC. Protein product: CAISDPAGRRYGYTF.

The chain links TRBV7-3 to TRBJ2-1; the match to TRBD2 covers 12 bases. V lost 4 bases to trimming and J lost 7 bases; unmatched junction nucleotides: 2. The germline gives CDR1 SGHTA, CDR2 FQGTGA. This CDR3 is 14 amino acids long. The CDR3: CASSSTSGRNEQFF. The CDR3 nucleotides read TGTGCCAGCAGCTCCACTAGCGGGAGGAATGAGCAGTTCTTC.

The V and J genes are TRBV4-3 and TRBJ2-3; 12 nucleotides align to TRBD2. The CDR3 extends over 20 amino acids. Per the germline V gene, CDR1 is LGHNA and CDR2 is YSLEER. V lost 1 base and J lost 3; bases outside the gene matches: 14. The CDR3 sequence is CASSQGGGLAGGRRTDTQYF. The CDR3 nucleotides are TGCGCCAGCAGCCAAGGAGGTGGGCTAGCGGGAGGGCGAAGGACAGATACGCAGTATTTT.

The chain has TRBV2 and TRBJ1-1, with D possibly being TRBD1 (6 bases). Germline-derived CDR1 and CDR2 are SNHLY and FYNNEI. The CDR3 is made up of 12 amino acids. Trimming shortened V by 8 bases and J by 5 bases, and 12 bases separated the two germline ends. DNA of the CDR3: TGTGCCAGCCACAGGGTCGGGACTGAAGCTTTCTTT. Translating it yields CASHRVGTEAFF. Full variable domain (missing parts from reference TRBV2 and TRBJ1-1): EPEVTQTPSHQVTQMGQEVILRCVPISNHLYFYWYRQILGQKVEFLVSFYNNEISEKSEIFDDQFSVERPDGSNFTLKIRSTKLEDSAMYFCASHRVGTEAFFGQGTRLTVV.

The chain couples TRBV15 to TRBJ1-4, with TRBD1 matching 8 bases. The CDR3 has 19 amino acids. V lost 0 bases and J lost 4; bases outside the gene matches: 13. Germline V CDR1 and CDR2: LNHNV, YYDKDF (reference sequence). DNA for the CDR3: TGTGCCACCAGCAGAGACCCTATCTCCCAGGGGGCGAATAATGAAAAACTGTTTTTT. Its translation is CATSRDPISQGANNEKLFF.

Here the CDR3 DNA reads TGCGCCAGCAGCCAAGCGGGGCGGGGATCAGATACGCAGTATTTT. Its translation is CASSQAGRGSDTQYF. This chain joins TRBV4-3 and TRBJ2-3, with D tentatively TRBD2 (6 bases). The CDR3 spans 15 residues. CDR1 is LGHNA and CDR2 is YSLEER in the germline V gene. The V end lost 1 base, the J end lost 4 bases, and 12 bases lay between the germline ends.

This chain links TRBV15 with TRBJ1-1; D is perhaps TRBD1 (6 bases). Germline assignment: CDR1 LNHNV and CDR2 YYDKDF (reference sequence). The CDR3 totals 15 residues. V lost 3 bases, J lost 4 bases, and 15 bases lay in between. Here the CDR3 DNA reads TGTGCCACCAGCAGCCGGGGGCGGGGGGGCACTGAAGCTTTCTTT. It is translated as CATSSRGRGGTEAFF. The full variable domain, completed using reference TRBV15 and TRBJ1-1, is DAMVIQNPRYQVTQFGKPVTLSCSQTLNHNVMYWYQQKSSQAPKLLFHYYDKDFNNEADTPDNFQSRRPNTSFCFLDIRSPGLGDTAMYLCATSSRGRGGTEAFFGQGTRLTVV.

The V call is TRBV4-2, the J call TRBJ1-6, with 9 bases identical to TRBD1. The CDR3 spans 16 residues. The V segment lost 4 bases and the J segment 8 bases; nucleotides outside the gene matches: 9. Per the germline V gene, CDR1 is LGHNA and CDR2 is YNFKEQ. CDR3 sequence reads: CASSLDPGTGYSPLHF. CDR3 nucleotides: TGTGCCAGCAGCCTAGATCCCGGGACAGGGTATTCACCCCTCCACTTT.